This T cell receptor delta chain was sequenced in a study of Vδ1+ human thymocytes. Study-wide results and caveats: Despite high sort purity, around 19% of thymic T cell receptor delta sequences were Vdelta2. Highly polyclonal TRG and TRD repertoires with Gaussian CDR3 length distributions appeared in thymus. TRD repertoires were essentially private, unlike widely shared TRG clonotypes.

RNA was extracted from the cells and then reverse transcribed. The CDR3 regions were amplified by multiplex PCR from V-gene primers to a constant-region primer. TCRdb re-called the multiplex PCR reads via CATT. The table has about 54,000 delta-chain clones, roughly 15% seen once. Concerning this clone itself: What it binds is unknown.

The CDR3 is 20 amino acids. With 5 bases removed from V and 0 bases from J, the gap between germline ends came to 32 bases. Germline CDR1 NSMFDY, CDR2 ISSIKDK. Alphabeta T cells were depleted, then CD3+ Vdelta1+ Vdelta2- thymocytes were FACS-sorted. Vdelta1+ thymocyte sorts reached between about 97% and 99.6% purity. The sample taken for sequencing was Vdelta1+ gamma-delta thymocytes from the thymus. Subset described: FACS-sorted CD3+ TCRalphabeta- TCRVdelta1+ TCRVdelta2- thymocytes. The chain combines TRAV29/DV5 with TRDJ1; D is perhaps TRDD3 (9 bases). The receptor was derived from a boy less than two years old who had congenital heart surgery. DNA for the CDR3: TGTGCAGCGAAAGCCTTCCTAGTTACCGGGGGATACCTCTACACCGATAAACTCATCTTT. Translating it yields CAAKAFLVTGGYLYTDKLIF.